Below are 21 T cell receptor beta chains sequenced from a single sample in a study of cytomegalovirus exposure and HLA in healthy donors. The PCR employed 60 Vbeta primers together with 13 Jbeta primers. Only in-frame clones appear in the TCRdb table, and some are missing; sequencing was by immunoSEQ multiplex PCR. The sample lists roughly 150,000 clones, about 70% occurring once. The specimen sequenced was PBMCs. The receptors were sampled from a man aged 30-40 years in good health and CMV-seropositive.

Comment on this clone: The germline gene is not matched at one end of the junction; a read error may be the cause. The chain carries TRBV5-1 and TRBJ2-2; the D gene is possibly TRBD2 (7 bases). The CDR3 has 17 residues. Per the germline V gene, CDR1 is SGHRS and CDR2 is YFSETQ. CDR3 loop: CASTLMGRGGDTGELFF. The CDR3 coding sequence is TGCGCCAGCACCTTGATGGGCAGGGGAGGGGACACCGGGGAGCTGTTTTTT. Using reference TRBV5-1 and TRBJ2-2 for the parts outside the CDR3, the full variable domain is KAGVTQTPRYLIKTRGQQVTLSCSPISGHRSVSWYQQTPGQGLQFLFEYFSETQRNKGNFPGRFSGRQFSNSRSEMNVSTLELGDSALYLCASTLMGRGGDTGELFFGEGSRLTVL.

The V gene is TRBV7-9, the J gene TRBJ2-1; TRBD2 matches at 9 bases. Trimming cost V 5 bases and J 9 bases; bases outside gene matches: 17. Germline CDR1 and CDR2: SEHNR and FQNEAQ (reference sequence). The CDR3 runs to 17 residues. The CDR3 loop reads CASSKQEGIAGESEQFF. CDR3 in DNA: TGTGCCAGCAGCAAACAGGAGGGGATAGCGGGAGAGTCTGAGCAGTTCTTC.

The chain has TRBV7-9 and TRBJ1-1; TRBD1 aligns across 12 bases. Germline assignment: CDR1 SEHNR and CDR2 FQNEAQ (reference sequence). This CDR3 is built from 14 residues. V was pared by 3 bases and J by 5 bases, with 1 base of the junction left unmatched. The CDR3 DNA reads TGTGCCAGCAGCTTGGGACAGGGGGCGACTGAAGCTTTCTTT. This encodes CASSLGQGATEAFF.

This sequence joins TRBV6-4 and TRBJ1-2; 10 nucleotides align to TRBD1. J lost 2 bases, V lost 2 bases, and 5 bases had no gene match. Germline lookup yields CDR1 MRHNA and CDR2 SNTAGT. This CDR3 has 16 amino acids. The CDR3 reads CASSDMPGQGNYGYTF. The CDR3 DNA follows: TGTGCCAGCAGTGACATGCCGGGACAGGGGAACTATGGCTACACCTTC.

The V gene is TRBV2, the J gene TRBJ1-5; TRBD1 matches at 7 bases. Germline CDR1 and CDR2: SNHLY and FYNNEI. The junction had 4 bases not matched to a gene; V was cut back by 2 bases and J by 3 bases. The CDR3 covers 15 residues. This chain's CDR3 is CASSERGGDNQPQHF. In nucleotides, the CDR3 is TGTGCCAGCAGTGAAAGAGGGGGCGACAATCAGCCCCAGCATTTT.

With regard to this clone: The junction departs from germline at one end; a sequencing error may be responsible. This chain joins TRBV5-4 and TRBJ2-7, with D possibly being TRBD2 (6 bases). CDR3 length equals 16 residues. The germline gives CDR1 SGHNT, CDR2 YYREEE (reference sequence). The CDR3 spells CDSSSSAGFLSYEQYF. Here the CDR3 DNA reads TGTGACAGCAGCTCCAGCGCGGGATTCCTCTCCTACGAGCAGTACTTC. The full variable domain, with the rest looked up from reference TRBV5-4 and TRBJ2-7, is ETGVTQSPTHLIKTRGQQVTLRCSSQSGHNTVSWYQQALGQGPQFIFQYYREEENGRGNFPPRFSGLQFPNYSSELNVNALELDDSALYLCDSSSSAGFLSYEQYFGPGTRLTVT.

The chain is built from TRBV6-5 and TRBJ1-2; 7 positions agree with TRBD1. The CDR3 runs 13 residues. V lost 6 bases, J lost 6 bases, and 7 bases stayed unmatched. Germline lookup yields CDR1 MNHEY and CDR2 SVGAGI. This chain's CDR3 is CASSHQGVHGYTF. CDR3 DNA sequence: TGTGCCAGCAGCCACCAGGGGGTACATGGCTACACCTTC.

The chain uses TRBV4-1 and TRBJ2-2; 9 nucleotides align to TRBD2. The CDR3 has 20 amino acids. Trimming removed 0 bases from V and 4 bases from J; junction bases left unmatched: 15. Germline V gives CDR1 MGHRA, CDR2 YSYEKL. The DNA for the CDR3 is TGCGCCAGCAGCCAAGACCCCCTAGCGGGAATTGTGATTGGCACCGGGGAGCTGTTTTTT. Encoded protein: CASSQDPLAGIVIGTGELFF.

This clone occurred a few times. The chain has TRBV29-1 and TRBJ1-2; D unresolved. Germline values: CDR1 SQVTM, CDR2 ANQGSEA. This CDR3 region has 10 residues. Trimming shortened V by 2 bases and J by 5 bases, and 3 bases separated the two germline ends. The CDR3: CSVERYGYTF. The CDR3 bases are TGCAGCGTTGAACGGTATGGCTACACCTTC.

The chain couples TRBV19 to TRBJ1-3; TRBD1 aligns across 8 bases. The CDR3 sequence is 15 residues long. Trimming cost V 5 bases and J 6 bases; bases outside gene matches: 9. The germline V gene encodes CDR1 LNHDA and CDR2 SQIVND (reference sequence). The DNA for the CDR3 is TGTGCCAGTAGTCTCGGACAGGGATCCTTAAACACCATATATTTT. Translated, it gives CASSLGQGSLNTIYF.

V usage is TRBV9 and J usage is TRBJ1-1, with D perhaps TRBD1 (6 bases). The V and J ends lost 0 bases and 0 bases respectively, with 9 bases between them. Germline V lookup: CDR1 SGDLS, CDR2 YYNGEE. This CDR3 spans 15 amino acids. CDR3 amino acids: CASSVGQGLNTEAFF. The CDR3 nucleotides are TGTGCCAGCAGCGTAGGGCAGGGGCTGAACACTGAAGCTTTCTTT.

The rearrangement joins TRBV28 to TRBJ2-5, with TRBD2 matching 7 bases. Germline lookup yields CDR1 MDHEN and CDR2 SYDVKM. CDR3 length: 16 amino acids. With V trimmed by 6 bases and J by 5 bases, 15 bases remained unmatched. CDR3 DNA: TGTGCCAGCAGCCCGACCTGGGCGGGAGAGGAGGAGACCCAGTACTTC. Translated: CASSPTWAGEEETQYF. Looking up the rest from reference TRBV28 and TRBJ2-5 gives the full variable domain: DVKVTQSSRYLVKRTGEKVFLECVQDMDHENMFWYRQDPGLGLRLIYFSYDVKMKEKGDIPEGYSVSREKKERFSLILESASTNQTSMYLCASSPTWAGEEETQYFGPGTRLLVL.

The J gene is TRBJ2-7, the V gene TRBV5-1, with D possibly matching TRBD2 (5 bases). Germline values: CDR1 SGHRS, CDR2 YFSETQ. The CDR3 runs to 15 residues. V was shortened by 0 bases and J by 2 bases, with 12 bases between the two germline ends. CDR3 sequence reads: CASSLDGRETYEQYF. The CDR3 DNA sequence: TGCGCCAGCAGCTTGGATGGCCGGGAAACCTACGAGCAGTACTTC. Variable domain in full (rest from reference TRBV5-1 and TRBJ2-7): KAGVTQTPRYLIKTRGQQVTLSCSPISGHRSVSWYQQTPGQGLQFLFEYFSETQRNKGNFPGRFSGRQFSNSRSEMNVSTLELGDSALYLCASSLDGRETYEQYFGPGTRLTVT.

The V gene is TRBV19, the J gene TRBJ2-3, with 9 bases that match TRBD2. Trimming removed 9 bases from V and 5 bases from J; junction bases left unmatched: 15. Germline assignment: CDR1 LNHDA and CDR2 SQIVND (reference sequence). The CDR3 extends over 16 amino acids. The CDR3 is CASSNRLAEGRDTQYF. CDR3 bases: TGTGCCAGCTCGAATAGACTAGCGGAGGGGCGAGATACGCAGTATTTT.

The V and J genes are TRBV10-3 and TRBJ2-3, with TRBD2 identical over 15 bases. This CDR3 contains 17 residues. Germline loops: CDR1 ENHRY, CDR2 SYGVKD. Trimming took 6 bases from V and 3 from J; bases not matched to a gene: 7. The CDR3 nucleotides are TGTGCCATCAGGAAAGGACTAGCGGGAGGGCGTACAGATACGCAGTATTTT. Its protein is CAIRKGLAGGRTDTQYF.

The chain's CDR3 is CASTYSWCTYSYEQYF. In DNA, the CDR3 is TGTGCCAGCACCTATTCCTGGTGCACCTACTCCTACGAGCAGTACTTC. V and J are TRBV21-1 and TRBJ2-7; the D call TRBD2 from the table was never checked on the DNA. TRBV21-1 is listed as a pseudogene. CDR3 length equals 16 residues.

The genes are TRBV5-4 and TRBJ2-5; D not certain. The DNA end is a closer match to TRBJ2-7, so the J assignment may be wrong. The V gene's germline CDR1 is SGHNT and CDR2 YYREEE (reference sequence). The CDR3 covers 14 residues. CDR3 protein: CASRVSYLDYEQYF. The CDR3 coding sequence is TGTGCCAGCAGGGTGTCGTACCTCGACTACGAGCAGTACTTC.

The V and J genes are TRBV29-1 and TRBJ2-3, with 9 bases matching TRBD2. The V segment lost 6 bases and the J segment 10 bases; nucleotides outside the gene matches: 20. The CDR3 is 16 amino acids. Germline V gene lookup returns CDR1 SQVTM and CDR2 ANQGSEA. Written as DNA, the CDR3 is TGCAGCGTCCCAAGGGGATCTAGCGGGAATCCTTTTTCGCAGTATTTT. This encodes CSVPRGSSGNPFSQYF.

This chain links TRBV18 with TRBJ2-2, with 11 bases matching TRBD2. This CDR3 region has 17 residues. CDR1 and CDR2 from the germline V gene are KGHSH and LQKENI. V gave up 6 bases and J gave up 4 bases; unmatched junction bases: 10. DNA of the CDR3: TGTGCCAGCTCGGAGAAGGGACTAGCGGACCGCACCGGGGAGCTGTTTTTT. This codes for CASSEKGLADRTGELFF.

This clone was seen more than once but under ten times. The chain joins TRBV30 to TRBJ1-1; D not certain. Trimming cost V 0 bases and J 4 bases, with 15 bases left between them. Germline CDR1 reads GTSNPN; CDR2 reads SVGIG (reference sequence). The CDR3 is made up of 15 amino acids. CDR3 sequence (DNA): TGTGCCTGGAGTGTCTATGCGCGGTATGCCACTGAAGCTTTCTTT. It specifies CAWSVYARYATEAFF.

The rearrangement uses TRBV21-1 and TRBJ2-2; the table's D call, TRBD2, has no DNA check behind it. TRBV21-1 constitutes a pseudogene. CDR3 length: 18 residues. This CDR3 reads CASSPRTSGSCKTGELFF. CDR3 nucleotide sequence: TGTGCCAGCAGCCCCCGGACTAGCGGGAGTTGTAAGACCGGGGAGCTGTTTTTT.